This T cell receptor beta chain was retrieved from a study of radiation and T cells in renal cell carcinoma. Whole-study results and caveats: No pretreatment tumor biopsies were available for baseline clonotypes.

TCRdb keeps only in-frame clones here, not all; method: immunoSEQ multiplex PCR. The sample shows 95,000 to 150,000 clones, approximately 82% of them seen only once. For this clone: Its antigen is not identified.

As for time point: baseline pretreatment blood. Regarding treatment: 15 Gy SBRT to primary tumor, nephrectomy 4 weeks later. The V and J ends lost 2 bases and 7 bases respectively, with 17 bases between them. CDR3 size: 15 residues. From germline, CDR1 is SGHTA and CDR2 FQGNSA. The chain recombines TRBV7-2 with TRBJ1-2, with a tentative D call TRBD1 (6 bases). This specimen was blood, taken from a patient whose treatment included radiotherapy and nephrectomy. The sequence came from a woman aged 60 to 75 with renal cell carcinoma. The CDR3 sequence: CASSLSGGPGSGYTF. The CDR3 DNA reads as TGTGCCAGCAGCTTAAGCGGGGGGCCCGGGAGTGGCTACACCTTC.